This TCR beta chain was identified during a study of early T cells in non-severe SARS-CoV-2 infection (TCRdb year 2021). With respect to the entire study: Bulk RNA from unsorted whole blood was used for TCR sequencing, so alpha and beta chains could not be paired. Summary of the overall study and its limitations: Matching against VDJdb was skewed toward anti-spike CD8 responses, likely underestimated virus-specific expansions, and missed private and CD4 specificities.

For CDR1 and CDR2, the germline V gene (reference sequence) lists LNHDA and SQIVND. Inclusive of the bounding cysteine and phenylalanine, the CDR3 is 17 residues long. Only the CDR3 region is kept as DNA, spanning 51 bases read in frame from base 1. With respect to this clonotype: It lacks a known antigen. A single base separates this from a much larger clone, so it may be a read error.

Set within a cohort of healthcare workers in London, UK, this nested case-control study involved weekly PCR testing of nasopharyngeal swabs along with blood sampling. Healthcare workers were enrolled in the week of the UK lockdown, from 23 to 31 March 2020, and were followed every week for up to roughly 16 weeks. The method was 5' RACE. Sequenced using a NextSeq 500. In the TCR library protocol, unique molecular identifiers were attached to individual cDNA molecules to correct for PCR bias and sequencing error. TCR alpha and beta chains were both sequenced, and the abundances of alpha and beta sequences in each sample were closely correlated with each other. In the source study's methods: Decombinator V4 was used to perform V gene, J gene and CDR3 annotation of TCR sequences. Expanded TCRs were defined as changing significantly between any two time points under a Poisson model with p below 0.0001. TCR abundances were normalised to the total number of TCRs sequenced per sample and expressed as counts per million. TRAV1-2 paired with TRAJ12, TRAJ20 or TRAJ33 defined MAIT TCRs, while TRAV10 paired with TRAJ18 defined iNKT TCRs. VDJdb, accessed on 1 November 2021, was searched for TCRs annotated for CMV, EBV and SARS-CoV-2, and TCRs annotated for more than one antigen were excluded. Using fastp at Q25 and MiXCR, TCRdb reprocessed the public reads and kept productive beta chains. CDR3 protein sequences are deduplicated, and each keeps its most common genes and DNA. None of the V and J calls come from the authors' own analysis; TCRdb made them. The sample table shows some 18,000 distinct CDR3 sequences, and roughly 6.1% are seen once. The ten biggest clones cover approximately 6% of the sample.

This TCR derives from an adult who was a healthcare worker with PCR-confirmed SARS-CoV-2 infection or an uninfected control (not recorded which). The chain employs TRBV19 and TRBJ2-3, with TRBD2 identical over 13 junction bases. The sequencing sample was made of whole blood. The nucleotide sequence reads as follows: TGTGCCAGTAGTATTACCGGGACTAGCGGGAAAGCAGATACGCGGTATTTT. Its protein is CASSITGTSGKADTRYF.